The TCR beta chain under discussion was sequenced for a study of human T cells and chemical hapten exposure. Overall study findings and caveats: Patch test scores rose with PT1 expanded TCR counts, a positive correlation. The donors suffered from alopecia, so their immune response may not match that of healthy people.

The germline V gene has CDR1 SQVTM and CDR2 ANQGSEA. This CDR3 contains 15 residues. Deletions cut 6 bases from V and 4 bases from J, with 21 bases between. TCRdb ran MiXCR on the RACE reads and lists one entry per CDR3 protein. The profile shows tens of thousands of distinct CDR3 sequences, around 6.6% of them singletons. Time point indicated: pre-sensitization, week 0. This sample's treatment: therapeutic diphenylcyclopropenone sensitization with weekly scalp DPC. Alopecia patients deemed DPC-suitable, aged 18 to 70, excluding pregnancy. With respect to this clonotype: The target antigen is unknown.

The sample consisted of whole blood, taken in connection with sensitization to the hapten diphenylcyclopropenone (DPC). The receptor comes from a young woman with alopecia areata. Some clones in this sample may be carry-over from other donors' samples. The J gene is TRBJ1-1, the V gene TRBV29-1, with D perhaps matching TRBD1 (6 bases). CDR3 coding DNA: TGCAGCGTCCAGGGGAAGAGTAGTGTGGTCACTGAAGCTTTCTTT. It encodes CSVQGKSSVVTEAFF.